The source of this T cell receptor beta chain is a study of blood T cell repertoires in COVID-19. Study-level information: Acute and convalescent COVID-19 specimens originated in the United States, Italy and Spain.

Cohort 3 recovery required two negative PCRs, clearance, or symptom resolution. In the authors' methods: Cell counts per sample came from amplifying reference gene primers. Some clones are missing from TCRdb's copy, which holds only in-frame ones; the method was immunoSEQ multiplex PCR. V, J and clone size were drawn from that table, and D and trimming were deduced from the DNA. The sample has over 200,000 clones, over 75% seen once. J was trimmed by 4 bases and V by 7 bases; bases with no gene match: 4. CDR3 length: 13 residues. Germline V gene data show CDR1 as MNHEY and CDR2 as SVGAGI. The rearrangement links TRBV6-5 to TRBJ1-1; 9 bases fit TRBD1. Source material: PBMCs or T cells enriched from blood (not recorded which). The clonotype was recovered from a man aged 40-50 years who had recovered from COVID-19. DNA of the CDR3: TGTGCCAGCACCGGACAGGGGATCACTGAAGCTTTCTTT. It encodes CASTGQGITEAFF.